This is a list of T cell receptor beta chains from one sample in a study of blood T cells in healthy people across ages. TCRdb re-called the 5' RACE reads through MiXCR, storing one row per CDR3 protein. The sample holds under 1,000,000 distinct CDR3 sequences; about 46% are singletons and the top ten take over 15%. The sample comprised blood. These receptors all come from a man older than 75 in good health. CDR3s include the opening cysteine and the closing phenylalanine or tryptophan. D genes are given only for firm matches. Some rows have no size entry. The others give once, few or many, or a class for an expanded clone.

j_call | clone_size | d_call | v_call | cdr3_nt | cdr3_aa
TRBJ2-1 | . | . | TRBV11-1 | TGTGCCAGCAGCTTAGGCCCCGGGACTCGCTACAATGAGCGGTTCTTC | CASSLGPGTRYNERFF
TRBJ2-1 | . | TRBD2 | TRBV7-3 | TGTGCCAGCAGCTTACATGGACTAGCAAATTCGTACAATGAGCAGTTCTTC | CASSLHGLANSYNEQFF
TRBJ2-5 | once | TRBD2 | TRBV28 | TGTGCCAGCAGTTACCCGGGACTAGCGGGCCATGAGCAGTACTTC | CASSYPGLAGHEQYF
TRBJ2-6 | . | TRBD1 | TRBV6-1 | TGTGCCAGCAGTGACCAGGGGGCCGGCTCTGGGGCCAACGTCCTGACTTTC | CASSDQGAGSGANVLTF
TRBJ2-7 | . | TRBD2 | TRBV7-9 | TGTGCCAGCAGCGTGGGACTAGCGGGAGGGAGCTCCTACAATGGGCAGTACTTC | CASSVGLAGGSSYNGQYF
TRBJ2-6 | once | . | TRBV6-2/TRBV6-3 | TGTGCCAGCAGTTACGGAGGCAGGGCTTACTCTGGGGCCAACGTCCTGACTTTC | CASSYGGRAYSGANVLTF
TRBJ1-1 | few | . | TRBV9 | TGTGCCAGCAGCGTAGAGGGCAGGGTAGGGGCTGAAGCTTTCTTT | CASSVEGRVGAEAFF
TRBJ2-7 | . | TRBD2 | TRBV20-1 | TGCAGTGCTAGAGGCGGGAGGACCAACTACGAGCAGTACTTC | CSARGGRTNYEQYF
TRBJ2-5 | . | TRBD2 | TRBV18 | TGTGCCAGCTCACCTAGCGGGACCTTGAAGGAGCAGTACTTC | CASSPSGTLKEQYF
TRBJ2-3 | . | . | TRBV20-1 | TGCAGTGCTCCGAGGTCGACAGGCTCCTTCACAGATACGCAGTATTTT | CSAPRSTGSFTDTQYF
TRBJ2-5 | many | TRBD1 | TRBV7-2 | TGTGCCAGCAGCCAGTACCCACAGGGGTCAGAGACCCAGTACTTC | CASSQYPQGSETQYF
TRBJ2-1 | . | . | TRBV12-3/TRBV12-4 | TGTGCCAGCAGTTTAACGCGGGGCCGAGATGAGCAGTTCTTC | CASSLTRGRDEQFF
TRBJ2-7 | . | . | TRBV27 | TGTGCCAGCAGAAAACAGGGTGGCGAGCAGTACTTC | CASRKQGGEQYF
TRBJ2-3 | . | . | TRBV5-1 | TGCGCCAGCAGCTTTGCAGGGCCGACAGATACGCAGTATTTT | CASSFAGPTDTQYF
TRBJ2-1 | . | . | TRBV2 | TGTGCCAGCAGTGAAACGTTTAGGCTATCCGTTGGAGCCTACAATGAGCAGTTCTTC | CASSETFRLSVGAYNEQFF